These 5 T cell receptor beta chains were all obtained from the same sample, sequenced in a study of a mutant IDH1 vaccine in newly diagnosed glioma. Here immunoSEQ multiplex PCR was the method, and the copy in TCRdb shows in-frame clones only, minus some. The table shows about 21,000 clones, with about 85% occurring only once. Time point: baseline, week 1 (first vaccination visit). Sample treatment: pre-vaccination baseline after standard-of-care therapy. The sample in question was PBMCs, obtained from a glioma patient treated with radiotherapy, temozolomide or both. Receptors originate from a man aged 35-49 years with glioma.

This clone was seen just once. This chain joins TRBV5-1 and TRBJ1-1; unclear D gene. CDR1 and CDR2 (germline): SGHRS, YFSETQ. Trimming pared 0 bases from V and 3 bases from J, leaving 18 bases between. The CDR3 extends over 17 amino acids. For the CDR3, the DNA is TGCGCCAGCAGCTTGGGACGACGAGGTGGTGGGGACACTGAAGCTTTCTTT. As protein: CASSLGRRGGGDTEAFF. Together with reference TRBV5-1 and TRBJ1-1, the CDR3 gives the full variable domain: KAGVTQTPRYLIKTRGQQVTLSCSPISGHRSVSWYQQTPGQGLQFLFEYFSETQRNKGNFPGRFSGRQFSNSRSEMNVSTLELGDSALYLCASSLGRRGGGDTEAFFGQGTRLTVV.

The chain combines TRBV7-2 with TRBJ1-1; D is unclear. V was trimmed by 5 bases and J by 4 bases, leaving 17 bases between them. The V gene's germline CDR1 is SGHTA and CDR2 FQGNSA. The CDR3 contains 15 residues. CDR3 coding DNA: TGTGCCAGCAGCCCCGCCCGGGCTCAGATCACTGAAGCTTTCTTT. It specifies CASSPARAQITEAFF. Supplemented by reference TRBV7-2 and TRBJ1-1, the full variable domain reads GAGVSQSPSNKVTEKGKDVELRCDPISGHTALYWYRQSLGQGLEFLIYFQGNSAPDKSGLPSDRFSAERTGGSVSTLTIQRTQQEDSAVYLCASSPARAQITEAFFGQGTRLTVV.

The rearrangement joins TRBV5-6 to TRBJ1-1; possible D gene TRBD1, 6 bases. With 4 bases removed from V and 1 base from J, the gap between germline ends came to 11 bases. The CDR3 runs to 14 residues. Per germline, CDR1 SGHDT and CDR2 YYEEEE. The CDR3 DNA reads as TGTGCCAGCAGCCCCGACAGGTCGAACACTGAAGCTTTCTTT. This encodes CASSPDRSNTEAFF.

CDR3 sequence: CASSLDSSNTEAFF. The CDR3 region has the DNA TGTGCCAGCAGTCTTGACAGTTCCAACACTGAAGCTTTCTTT. J is TRBJ1-1 and V is TRBV6-1; TRBD1 might be the D (5 bases). Trimming stripped 5 bases from V and 2 bases from J, with 12 bases between. Germline V gene lookup returns CDR1 MNHNS and CDR2 SASEGT. The CDR3 is 14 amino acids.

The V and J genes are TRBV6-5 and TRBJ2-2; tentatively, D is TRBD1 (5 bases). CDR1 MNHEY and CDR2 SVGAGI come from the germline V gene. The CDR3 totals 15 residues. Trimming shortened V by 6 bases and J by 1 base, and 12 bases separated the two germline ends. The CDR3 protein is CASRLAGRNTGELFF. The CDR3 DNA reads TGTGCCAGCAGGTTGGCAGGGCGGAACACCGGGGAGCTGTTTTTT.